One T cell receptor (beta chain) is described in this entry. What it binds is not known. Method: immunoSEQ multiplex PCR; TCRdb's copy keeps in-frame clones and lacks some. The data contain approximately 190,000 clones, 94% of them singletons. The sample originates from a study of T cell responses to AZD1222 COVID-19 vaccine. General study points: In a largely white British group with more females than males, clonal diversity was possibly underestimated.

Germline V CDR1 and CDR2: SGHAT, FQDESV (reference sequence). Trimming removed 2 bases from V and 0 bases from J, with 13 bases in between. This CDR3 contains 16 residues. The chain recombines TRBV11-1 with TRBJ1-1; possible D gene TRBD1, 6 bases. The source was peripheral blood, collected on day 0 of AZD1222 vaccination. The sequence derives from an adult in good health. CDR3 DNA: TGTGCCAGCAGCTTATCCGTGTGGGGGCTGAACACTGAAGCTTTCTTT. This sequence encodes CASSLSVWGLNTEAFF.